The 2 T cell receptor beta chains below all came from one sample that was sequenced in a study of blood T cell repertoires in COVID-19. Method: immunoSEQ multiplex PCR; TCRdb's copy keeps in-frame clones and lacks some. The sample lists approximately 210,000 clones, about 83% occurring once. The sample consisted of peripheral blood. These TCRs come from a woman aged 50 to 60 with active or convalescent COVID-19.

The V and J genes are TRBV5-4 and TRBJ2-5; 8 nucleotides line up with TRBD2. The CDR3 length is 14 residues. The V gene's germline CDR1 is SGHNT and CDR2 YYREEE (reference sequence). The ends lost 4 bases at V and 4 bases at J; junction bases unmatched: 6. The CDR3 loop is CASSLLRGGETQYF. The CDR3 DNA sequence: TGTGCCAGCAGCCTGTTACGGGGGGGAGAGACCCAGTACTTC.

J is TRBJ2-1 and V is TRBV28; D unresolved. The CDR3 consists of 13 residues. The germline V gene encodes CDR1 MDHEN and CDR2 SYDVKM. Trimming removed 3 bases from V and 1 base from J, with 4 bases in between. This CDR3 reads CASSLRSYNEQFF. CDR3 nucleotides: TGTGCCAGCAGTTTGAGATCCTACAATGAGCAGTTCTTC. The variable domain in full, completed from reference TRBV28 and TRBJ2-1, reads DVKVTQSSRYLVKRTGEKVFLECVQDMDHENMFWYRQDPGLGLRLIYFSYDVKMKEKGDIPEGYSVSREKKERFSLILESASTNQTSMYLCASSLRSYNEQFFGPGTRLTVL.